This record concerns one T cell receptor beta chain sequence. What this receptor recognizes is not known. Base qualities are not at hand, and no much larger clone is one base apart. This specimen belongs to a study of shared clonotypes between healthy human individuals (dated by TCRdb to 2018 to 2021). Describing the broader study: The cohort comprised a couple of women and a few men aged 18 to 49 years. For each donor, CD4 naive and CD4 memory were each run on three plates, CD8 naive on two plates, and CD8 memory on one plate. The study deeply sequenced blood TCR repertoires of about 5 healthy adults to estimate repertoire size and the extent of clonotype sharing between individuals. To increase sequencing depth and limit assay-specific biases, TCR repertoire library preparation and sequencing were carried out by different laboratories using diverse techniques. Per donor, leukapheresis produced somewhere between about 0.85 and 9.5 billion PBMCs.

Reading the germline V gene gives CDR1 SQVTM and CDR2 ANQGSEA. From the cysteine up to the phenylalanine, the CDR3 has a length of 13 residues. Solely the CDR3 DNA is kept, with 39 bases framed from the first base. Relative to germline, V is 7 bases shorter and J is 2 bases shorter, with 14 bases between their ends. Healthy HIV-negative adults with no recently reported acute infections or vaccinations were included as donors. Only Caucasian adults living in Nashville, Tennessee, USA were represented among the donors. CD4+ T cells were enriched by magnetic negative selection, after which naive cells were positively selected on CD45RA and the negative fraction was taken as the memory subset. Blood was obtained by leukapheresis, after which PBMCs were separated by Ficoll-Histopaque density gradient centrifugation and cryopreserved in liquid nitrogen vapor phase. Purity and quantity of every magnetically sorted T cell population were checked by analytical flow cytometry. Genomic DNA was isolated from every sorted fraction and measured by UV absorbance on a Nanodrop 2000c.

TCR CDR3 regions were amplified from genomic DNA by multiplex PCR using the deep immunoSEQ assay. Genomic DNA extracted from each cell subset was distributed evenly over all wells of several immunoSEQ 96-well plates, and each plate served as one replicate. For sorted subsets, 150 to 250 ng of genomic DNA, equivalent to 25,000 to 30,000 T cell genomes, went into each replicate PCR. Purified libraries were measured with a Qubit 3.0 fluorometer, size-checked on a Bioanalyzer 2100, and measured again with the KAPA Library Quantification kit. Every immunoSEQ 96-well plate was sequenced on a dedicated single-read 150-cycle Illumina NextSeq 550 flow cell. In the original analysis: Because the immunoSEQ output held only junctional sequences and lacked quality scores, the filtering could not match the filtering applied to full-length reads. Sequences were annotated with PyIR, a Python wrapper for IgBLAST v1.9, using IMGT germline references to assign V/J genes and CDR3. Reads were filtered out if the reads had weak V/J assignments (E-value above 1e-6), no CDR3, stop codons, out-of-frame junctions, or ambiguous translated residues. V3J clonotypes were defined by identical inferred V gene, J gene, and CDR3 amino acid sequence. Percentage overlap between repertoires was computed as shared unique clonotypes divided by the size of the smaller repertoire. Richness of each repertoire was evaluated using RTK rarefaction, the Chao1 estimator, and Recon v2.1 estimates of unobserved clonotypes. Generation probabilities were computed with OLGA for all TCRbeta clonotypes obtained by the gDNA method from a few donors. TCRdb holds this immuneACCESS table with in-frame rearrangements only. Some clones are missing; in checked studies, unresolved V genes explain under half, and the rest has no known cause. V, J and clone size are taken as reported in that table, and D and trimming were inferred from the DNA itself. The sample table contains approximately 1.5 million clones; only one count was recorded for 98% of them. Of the sample, approximately 0.38% falls within the top ten clones.

Points the paper makes about the study in general: Pairwise subsampling indicated that sequencing depth was expected to affect the degree of clonotype sharing among donors. Sharing across a few donors was observed for approximately 4.6% of naive CD4, about 3.2% of naive CD8, over 2% of memory CD4, and around 0.42% of memory CD8 clonotypes. Larger estimated clonotype richness was generally found for naive subsets than for memory subsets. Only blood was sampled, and tissue TCR repertoires likely differ from those in blood. Incomplete sequencing was indicated by rarefaction of sorted-subset datasets, despite the large sequencing depth. Because the study included a small number of donors, the genetic and exposure-history diversity represented was limited. Compared with non-shared clonotypes, the clonotypes found in all four sorted-subset donors had higher generation probabilities.

The source material was naive CD4+ T cells sorted from blood. The cell subset or site label, read with the paper, signifies: CD45RA+ positively selected. The receptor was isolated from a young man in good health. The sequence is built from TRBV29-1 and TRBJ2-5, with the D gene call left open. The CDR3 protein is CSAGHSVQETQYF. The DNA is TGCAGCGCTGGCCACAGCGTACAAGAGACCCAGTACTTC. Supplemented by the reference TRBV29-1 and TRBJ2-5 proteins around the CDR3, the complete variable domain is SAVISQKPSRDICQRGTSLTIQCQVDSQVTMMFWYRQQPGQSLTLIATANQGSEATYESGFVIDKFPISRPNLTFSTLTVSNMSPEDSSIYLCSAGHSVQETQYFGPGTRLLVL.